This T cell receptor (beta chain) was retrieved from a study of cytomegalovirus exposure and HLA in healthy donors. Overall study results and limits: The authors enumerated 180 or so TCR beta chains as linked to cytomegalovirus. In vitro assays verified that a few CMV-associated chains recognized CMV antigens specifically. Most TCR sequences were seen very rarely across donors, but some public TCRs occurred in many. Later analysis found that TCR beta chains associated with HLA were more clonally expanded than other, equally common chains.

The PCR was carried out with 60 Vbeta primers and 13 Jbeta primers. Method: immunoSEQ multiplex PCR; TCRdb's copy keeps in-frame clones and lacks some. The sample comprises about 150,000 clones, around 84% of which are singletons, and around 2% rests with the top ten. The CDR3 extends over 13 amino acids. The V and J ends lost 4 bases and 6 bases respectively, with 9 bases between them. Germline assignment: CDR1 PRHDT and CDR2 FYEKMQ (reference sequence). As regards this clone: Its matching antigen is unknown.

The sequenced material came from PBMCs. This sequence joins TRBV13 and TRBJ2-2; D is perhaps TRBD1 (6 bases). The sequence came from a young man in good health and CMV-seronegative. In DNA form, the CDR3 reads TGTGCCAGCAGCTCCCGACAGGCCGGGGAGCTGTTTTTT. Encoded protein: CASSSRQAGELFF.